By proportion, the clone carrying this T cell receptor beta chain is medium-sized. Its cognate antigen is unknown. Original processing notes: In papillary thyroid cancer, a distant-metastasis classifier was built using CDR3 differences across clinicopathological groups. MiXCR re-clonotyped the PCR reads for TCRdb. TCRdb assigned the V and J calls; the authors' analysis was not used. The sample contains 20,000 to 25,000 clones, 15% to 20% of which appear only once. The data stem from a study of metastatic and nonmetastatic thyroid tumors. About the study: Across blood and tumor or nodule tissue, repertoires from malignant and benign thyroid patients were compared with one another.

No treatment had been given to any patient before thyroid surgery. Study results and caveats: In both blood and tumor samples, TCR beta diversity was reported significantly higher for malignant than benign nodules.

Germline loops: CDR1 MNHNS, CDR2 SASEGT. Trimming removed 5 bases from V and 3 bases from J; junction bases left unmatched: 6. This CDR3 is built from 16 residues. V usage is TRBV6-1 and J usage is TRBJ2-2, with TRBD2 matching over 10 bases. The clonotype originates from a female donor with papillary thyroid cancer or a benign thyroid nodule (not recorded which). Some clones in this sample may be carry-over from other donors' samples. Material: blood. The CDR3 sequence: CASSFSGGRDTGELFF. The CDR3 DNA is TGTGCCAGCAGTTTTAGCGGGGGGCGCGACACCGGGGAGCTGTTTTTT.